The rows below give T cell receptor beta chains drawn from one sample of a study of CD4 T cells in relation to SARS-CoV-2 and coronaviruses. These receptors lack a known antigen. Here immunoSEQ multiplex PCR was the method, and the copy in TCRdb shows in-frame clones only, minus some. This sample has 20,000 to 25,000 clones; 74% occur once, and the top ten carry roughly 12%. Sequencing was done on a sample of CD4+ T cells from PBMCs, cultured in vitro. Receptors were obtained from a human donor in good health. Each CDR3 is given with its conserved first and last residue. Each record gives: V gene, clone size, J gene, D gene, CDR3 protein, CDR3 DNA. A D gene is named only where the DNA matches it firmly. The size of a clone is reported for some rows only, either as once, few or many, or as a class for expanded clones.

TRBV5-6,once,TRBJ2-7,NA,CASSPGTVHQYF,TGTGCCAGCAGCCCTGGGACCGTACATCAGTACTTC
TRBV27,NA,TRBJ1-2,NA,CASSRTGFNYGYTF,TGTGCCAGCTCGAGAACAGGGTTTAACTATGGCTACACCTTC
TRBV5-1,NA,TRBJ2-3,TRBD2,CASSFTVNSGITYTQYF,TGCGCCAGCAGCTTCACGGTTAATAGCGGGATCACGTATACGCAGTATTTT
TRBV2,NA,TRBJ2-2,NA,CASSGGETWGELFF,TGTGCCAGCAGTGGGGGAGAAACGTGGGGGGAGCTGTTTTTT
TRBV30,NA,TRBJ2-5,TRBD1,CAWSNGQGAGETQYF,TGTGCCTGGAGTAATGGCCAGGGGGCTGGAGAGACCCAGTACTTC
TRBV12-5,NA,TRBJ2-7,TRBD1,CASGPGQGAYEQYF,TGTGCTAGTGGTCCCGGACAGGGGGCGTACGAGCAGTACTTC
TRBV18,NA,TRBJ2-7,TRBD2,CASSPPGLAGVWYF,TGTGCCAGCTCACCACCGGGACTAGCGGGAGTCTGGTACTTC
TRBV6-5,once,TRBJ2-6,NA,CASSTLSGANVLTF,TGTGCCAGCAGTACTCTCTCTGGGGCCAACGTCCTGACTTTC
TRBV28,NA,TRBJ2-3,NA,CASSSGSTDTQYF,TGTGCCAGCAGTTCCGGTAGCACAGATACGCAGTATTTT
TRBV14,NA,TRBJ2-3,NA,CASSERSGVGTDTQYF,TGTGCCAGCAGCGAGCGGTCGGGAGTAGGAACAGATACGCAGTATTTT
TRBV6-6,once,TRBJ1-2,NA,CASSSVGSVHGYTF,TGTGCCAGCAGTTCCGTAGGGTCCGTGCATGGCTACACCTTC
TRBV28,NA,TRBJ1-1,TRBD1,CASSLDQTGGTEAFF,TGTGCCAGCAGTCTAGACCAGACAGGGGGGACTGAAGCTTTCTTT
TRBV7-9,few,TRBJ1-1,NA,CASSPGTENTEAFF,TGTGCCAGCAGCCCAGGGACGGAGAACACTGAAGCTTTCTTT
TRBV29-1,NA,TRBJ2-7,NA,CSVGEGVGEQYF,TGCAGCGTTGGGGAAGGGGTTGGCGAGCAGTACTTC
TRBV24-1,NA,TRBJ2-3,NA,CATSDYTSTDTQYF,TGTGCCACCAGTGATTACACTAGCACAGATACGCAGTATTTT
TRBV10-1,NA,TRBJ2-1,TRBD2,CASSDPAGGMRSSYNEQFF,TGCGCCAGCAGTGACCCCGCGGGAGGGATGCGAAGCTCCTACAATGAGCAGTTCTTC
TRBV27,NA,TRBJ2-5,NA,CASSSSAQEAQYF,TGTGCCAGCAGTTCCTCGGCCCAAGAGGCCCAGTACTTC
TRBV19,NA,TRBJ2-7,NA,CASSIAETYEQYF,TGTGCCAGTAGTATAGCAGAAACCTACGAGCAGTACTTC
TRBV14,few,TRBJ1-1,NA,CASSQDWGSTEAFF,TGTGCCAGCAGCCAAGATTGGGGGAGCACTGAAGCTTTCTTT
TRBV15,NA,TRBJ2-7,NA,CATSRDSESQYF,TGTGCCACCAGCAGAGATAGTGAATCACAGTACTTC
TRBV9,NA,TRBJ2-3,NA,CASSPAPGPDTQYF,TGTGCCAGCAGCCCCGCGCCGGGTCCAGATACGCAGTATTTT
TRBV7-9,NA,TRBJ2-5,NA,CASSLGGVAETQYF,TGTGCCAGCAGCTTAGGAGGGGTGGCGGAGACCCAGTACTTC
TRBV5-5,few,TRBJ1-1,NA,CASSLGPHTEAFF,TGTGCCAGCAGTTTGGGACCGCACACTGAAGCTTTCTTT
TRBV19,NA,TRBJ1-2,TRBD1,CASSSRDSTNYGYTF,TGTGCCAGTAGTAGCCGGGACAGTACTAACTATGGCTACACCTTC
TRBV29-1,NA,TRBJ2-5,NA,CSVEEEGGVNGETQYF,TGCAGCGTTGAAGAAGAGGGGGGGGTAAACGGAGAGACCCAGTACTTC
TRBV2,NA,TRBJ2-1,NA,CASKLGQKQFF,TGTGCCAGCAAATTAGGACAGAAGCAGTTCTTC
TRBV7-8,NA,TRBJ2-3,NA,CASSLATRHTQYF,TGTGCCAGCAGCTTAGCGACTAGGCATACGCAGTATTTT
TRBV18,NA,TRBJ2-2,TRBD1,CASSPPRGQKNTGELFF,TGTGCCAGCTCACCACCGAGGGGACAGAAAAACACCGGGGAGCTGTTTTTT
TRBV4-1,NA,TRBJ2-1,TRBD2,CASSKTSGSVRRYNEQFF,TGCGCCAGCAGCAAGACCAGCGGGAGCGTTCGTCGCTACAATGAGCAGTTCTTC
TRBV27,NA,TRBJ1-5,NA,CASSLSPRTGQPQHF,TGTGCCAGCAGTTTAAGTCCCCGGACGGGTCAGCCCCAGCATTTT
TRBV20-1,NA,TRBJ2-7,NA,CSASSGSSFEQYF,TGCAGTGCTAGTTCCGGGAGTTCGTTCGAGCAGTACTTC
TRBV5-6,NA,TRBJ2-5,NA,CASSLKPGPWQETQYF,TGTGCCAGCAGCTTGAAACCGGGCCCCTGGCAAGAGACCCAGTACTTC
TRBV10-1,NA,TRBJ1-1,NA,CASSRTGGVTEAFF,TGCGCCAGCAGTCGGACCGGGGGGGTCACTGAAGCTTTCTTT
TRBV3-1/TRBV3-2,NA,TRBJ1-2,TRBD1,CASSRRDSQSDGYTF,TGTGCCAGCAGCCGCCGGGACAGTCAGAGCGATGGCTACACCTTC
TRBV29-1,few,TRBJ2-2,NA,CSVGVGGNTGELFF,TGCAGCGTTGGTGTGGGGGGGAACACCGGGGAGCTGTTTTTT
TRBV24-1,NA,TRBJ1-1,NA,CATSEAGNTEAFF,TGTGCCACCAGTGAAGCCGGGAACACTGAAGCTTTCTTT
TRBV7-9,NA,TRBJ1-2,NA,CASSSAGGPGYTF,TGTGCCAGCAGCTCGGCGGGGGGGCCAGGCTACACCTTC
TRBV3-1/TRBV3-2,few,TRBJ1-6,NA,CASSQDYTSPLHF,TGTGCCAGCAGCCAAGATTACACCTCACCCCTCCACTTT
TRBV19,NA,TRBJ2-4,TRBD1,CASSTSPFDRGQSIQYF,TGTGCCAGTAGTACCAGCCCATTCGACAGGGGGCAAAGCATTCAGTACTTC
TRBV28,NA,TRBJ2-7,NA,CASSLHSSPEQYF,TGTGCCAGCAGTTTACACTCTTCTCCCGAGCAGTACTTC
TRBV15,NA,TRBJ2-7,NA,CATSRVAGTAYEQYF,TGTGCCACCAGCAGGGTAGCGGGGACAGCCTACGAGCAGTACTTC
TRBV19,few,TRBJ1-1,NA,CASSTPTGLNTEAFF,TGTGCCAGTAGTACACCCACTGGGCTGAACACTGAAGCTTTCTTT
TRBV19,NA,TRBJ2-1,TRBD2,CASSTGLAGVREQFF,TGTGCCAGTAGTACGGGACTAGCGGGAGTAAGGGAGCAGTTCTTC
TRBV11-2,NA,TRBJ2-7,TRBD2,CASSAILTRTSGRGNEQYF,TGTGCCAGCAGCGCAATACTAACCAGGACTAGCGGGAGGGGGAACGAGCAGTACTTC
TRBV29-1,NA,TRBJ1-1,NA,CSSSWTEAFF,TGCAGCTCTAGCTGGACTGAAGCTTTCTTT
TRBV3-1/TRBV3-2,medium-sized,TRBJ2-1,NA,CASSPPGLAYNEQFF,TGTGCCAGCAGCCCCCCTGGACTTGCGTACAATGAGCAGTTCTTC
TRBV3-1/TRBV3-2,few,TRBJ1-6,TRBD1,CASSQGGGAKNSPLHF,TGTGCCAGCAGCCAAGGAGGGGGCGCGAAGAATTCACCCCTCCACTTT
TRBV9,NA,TRBJ2-5,TRBD1,CASSARGQAWGETQYF,TGTGCCAGCAGCGCCCGCGGACAGGCGTGGGGAGAGACCCAGTACTTC
TRBV11-3,NA,TRBJ2-2,NA,CASSPSRGELFF,TGTGCCAGCAGCCCTTCACGCGGGGAGCTGTTTTTT
TRBV2,NA,TRBJ1-2,TRBD1,CASSGDRVMVYGYTF,TGTGCCAGCAGTGGAGACAGGGTAATGGTCTATGGCTACACCTTC
TRBV18,NA,TRBJ1-2,NA,CASSHLRTVDEGGYTF,TGTGCCAGCTCACACCTGAGGACCGTAGACGAGGGTGGCTACACCTTC